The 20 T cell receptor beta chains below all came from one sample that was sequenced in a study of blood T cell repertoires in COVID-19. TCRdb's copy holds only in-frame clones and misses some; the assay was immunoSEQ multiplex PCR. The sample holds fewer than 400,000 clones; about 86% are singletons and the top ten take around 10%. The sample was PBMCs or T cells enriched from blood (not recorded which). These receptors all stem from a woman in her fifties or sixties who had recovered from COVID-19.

This CDR3 reads CASSEQGNEQFF. CDR3 nucleotides: TGTGCCAGCAGTGAACAGGGCAATGAGCAGTTCTTC. This chain links TRBV6-1 with TRBJ2-1, with a weak D call TRBD1 (5 bases). V was clipped by 2 bases and J by 6 bases, with 5 bases between them. This CDR3 contains 12 residues. Germline V gives CDR1 MNHNS, CDR2 SASEGT.

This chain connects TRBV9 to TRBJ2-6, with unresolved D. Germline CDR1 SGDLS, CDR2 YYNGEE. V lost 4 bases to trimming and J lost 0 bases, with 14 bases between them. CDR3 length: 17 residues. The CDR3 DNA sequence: TGTGCCAGCAGCTATTCTCCCAGGTTCTCTGGGGCCAACGTCCTGACTTTC. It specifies CASSYSPRFSGANVLTF.

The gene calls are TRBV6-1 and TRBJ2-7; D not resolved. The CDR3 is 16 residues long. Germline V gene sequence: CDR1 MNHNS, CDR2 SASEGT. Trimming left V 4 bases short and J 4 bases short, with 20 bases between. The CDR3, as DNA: TGTGCCAGCAGTGCTGACCCCTTCCGAGGTGGATACGAGCAGTACTTC. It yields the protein CASSADPFRGGYEQYF.

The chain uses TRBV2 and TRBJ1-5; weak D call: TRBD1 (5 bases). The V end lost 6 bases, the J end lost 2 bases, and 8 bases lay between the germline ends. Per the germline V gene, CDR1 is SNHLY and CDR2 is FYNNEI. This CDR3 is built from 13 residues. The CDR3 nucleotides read TGTGCCAGCAGGGGAGGGGGCAATCAGCCCCAGCATTTT. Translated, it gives CASRGGGNQPQHF.

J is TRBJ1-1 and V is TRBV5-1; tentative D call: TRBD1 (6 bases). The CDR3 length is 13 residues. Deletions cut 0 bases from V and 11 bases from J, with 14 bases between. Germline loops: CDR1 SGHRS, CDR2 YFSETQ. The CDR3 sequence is CASSLDTGLWAFF. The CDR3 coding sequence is TGCGCCAGCAGCTTGGATACAGGGCTTTGGGCTTTCTTT.

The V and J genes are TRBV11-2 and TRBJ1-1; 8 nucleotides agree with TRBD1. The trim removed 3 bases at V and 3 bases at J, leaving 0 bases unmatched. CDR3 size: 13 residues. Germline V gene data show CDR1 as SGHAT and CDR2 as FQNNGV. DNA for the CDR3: TGTGCCAGCAGCTTGGACAGGGACACTGAAGCTTTCTTT. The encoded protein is CASSLDRDTEAFF.

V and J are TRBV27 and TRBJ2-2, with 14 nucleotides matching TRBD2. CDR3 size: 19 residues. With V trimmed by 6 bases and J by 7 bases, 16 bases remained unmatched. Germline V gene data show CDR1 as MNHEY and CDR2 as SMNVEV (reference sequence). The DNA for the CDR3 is TGTGCCAGCAGGACCCAATCCGGGACTAGCGGGGGCCCGTACGGGGAGCTGTTTTTT. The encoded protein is CASRTQSGTSGGPYGELFF.

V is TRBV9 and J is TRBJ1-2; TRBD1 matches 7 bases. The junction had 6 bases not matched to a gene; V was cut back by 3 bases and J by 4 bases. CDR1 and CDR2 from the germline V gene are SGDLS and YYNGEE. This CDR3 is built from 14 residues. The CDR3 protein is CASSGKGGSYGYTF. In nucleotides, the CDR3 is TGTGCCAGCAGCGGCAAAGGGGGCAGCTATGGCTACACCTTC.

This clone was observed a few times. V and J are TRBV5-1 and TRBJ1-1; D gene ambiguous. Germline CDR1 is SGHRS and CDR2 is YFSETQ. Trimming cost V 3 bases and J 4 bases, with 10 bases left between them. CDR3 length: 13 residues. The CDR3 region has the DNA TGCGCCAGCAGCTCCCAACGGGGCACTGAAGCTTTCTTT. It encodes CASSSQRGTEAFF.

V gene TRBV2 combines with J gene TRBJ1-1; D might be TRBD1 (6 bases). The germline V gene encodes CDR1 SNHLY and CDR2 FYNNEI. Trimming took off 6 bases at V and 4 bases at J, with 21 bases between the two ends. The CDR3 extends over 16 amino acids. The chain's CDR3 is CASRRTGSPVSTEAFF. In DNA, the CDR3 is TGTGCCAGCAGAAGAACAGGGTCCCCCGTGTCCACTGAAGCTTTCTTT.

CDR3 sequence (DNA): TGTGCCAGCAGTGCTGCAGGGGGCGGGACAGATACGCAGTATTTT. This gives the protein CASSAAGGGTDTQYF. The chain is built from TRBV25-1 and TRBJ2-3; 8 positions agree with TRBD1. Germline CDR1 reads MGHDK; CDR2 reads SYGVNS. The CDR3 is 15 amino acids. V shed 4 bases, J shed 3 bases, and the junction held 6 bases outside the gene matches.

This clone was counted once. The CDR3 DNA is TGTGCCTGGAGTCGTCCCGGGACAGGGTTAACTTCACCCCTCCACTTT. Translating gives CAWSRPGTGLTSPLHF. The chain joins TRBV30 to TRBJ1-6; 9 nucleotides line up with TRBD1. The V and J ends lost 2 bases and 9 bases, in that order; junction bases with no gene match: 11. CDR1 and CDR2 (germline): GTSNPN, SVGIG (reference sequence). The CDR3 contains 16 residues.

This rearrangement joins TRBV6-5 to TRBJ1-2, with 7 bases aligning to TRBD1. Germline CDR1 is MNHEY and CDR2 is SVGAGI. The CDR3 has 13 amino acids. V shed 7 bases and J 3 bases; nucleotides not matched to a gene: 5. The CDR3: CASKEGAHYGYTF. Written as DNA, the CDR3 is TGTGCCAGCAAAGAGGGGGCGCACTATGGCTACACCTTC.

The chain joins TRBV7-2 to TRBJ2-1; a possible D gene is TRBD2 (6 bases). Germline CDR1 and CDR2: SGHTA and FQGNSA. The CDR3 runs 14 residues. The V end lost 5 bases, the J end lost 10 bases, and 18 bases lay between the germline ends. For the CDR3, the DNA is TGTGCCAGCAGCCCACGATCCGGACGGGAGGAGCAGTTCTTC. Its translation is CASSPRSGREEQFF.

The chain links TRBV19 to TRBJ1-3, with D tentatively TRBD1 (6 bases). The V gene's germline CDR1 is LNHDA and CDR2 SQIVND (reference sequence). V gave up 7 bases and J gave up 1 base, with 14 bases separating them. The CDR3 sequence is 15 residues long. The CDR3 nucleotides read TGTGCCAGTATAAAGAGGGGGGGATCTGGAAACACCATATATTTT. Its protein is CASIKRGGSGNTIYF.

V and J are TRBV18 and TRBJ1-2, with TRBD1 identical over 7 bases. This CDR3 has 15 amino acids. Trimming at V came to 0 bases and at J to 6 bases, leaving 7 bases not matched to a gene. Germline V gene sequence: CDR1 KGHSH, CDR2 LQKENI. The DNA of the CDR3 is TGTGCCAGCTCACCACCGACTAGGGGGCGGGATGGCTACACCTTC. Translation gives CASSPPTRGRDGYTF.

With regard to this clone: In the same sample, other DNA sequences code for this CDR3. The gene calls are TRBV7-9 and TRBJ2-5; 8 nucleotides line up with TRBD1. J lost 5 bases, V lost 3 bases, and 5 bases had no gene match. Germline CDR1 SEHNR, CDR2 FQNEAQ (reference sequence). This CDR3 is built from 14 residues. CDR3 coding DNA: TGTGCCAGCAGCTTGCAGGGGGCCGGGGAGACCCAGTACTTC. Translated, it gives CASSLQGAGETQYF.

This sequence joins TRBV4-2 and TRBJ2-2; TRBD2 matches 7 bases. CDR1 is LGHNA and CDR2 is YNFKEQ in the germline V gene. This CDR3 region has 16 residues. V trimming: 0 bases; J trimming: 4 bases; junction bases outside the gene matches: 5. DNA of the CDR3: TGTGCCAGCAGCCAAGAGGGGGGGTCCCTCACCGGGGAGCTGTTTTTT. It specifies CASSQEGGSLTGELFF.

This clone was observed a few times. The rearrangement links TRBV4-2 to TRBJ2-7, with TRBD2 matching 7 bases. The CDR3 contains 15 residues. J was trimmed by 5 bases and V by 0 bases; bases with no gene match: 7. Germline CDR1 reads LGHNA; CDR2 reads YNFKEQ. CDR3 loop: CASSQDPGGFDEQYF. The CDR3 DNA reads TGTGCCAGCAGCCAAGATCCCGGGGGGTTCGACGAGCAGTACTTC.

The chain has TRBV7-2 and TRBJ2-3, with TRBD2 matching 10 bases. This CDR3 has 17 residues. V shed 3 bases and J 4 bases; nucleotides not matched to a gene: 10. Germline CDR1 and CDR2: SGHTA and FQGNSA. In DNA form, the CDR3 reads TGTGCCAGCAGCTTTCTCCCAGCGGGGGGGCGGTCAGATACGCAGTATTTT. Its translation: CASSFLPAGGRSDTQYF.